Following are 24 T cell receptor beta chains from one sample sequenced in a study of T cells in Graves' hyperthyroidism and ophthalmopathy. RNA transcripts provided the source from which TCR beta CDR3 regions were amplified. The primer set for the first-round RT-PCR of the TCR CDR3 was HTBI. TCRdb analysed the multiplex PCR reads with MiXCR anew, one entry per CDR3 protein. The table shows fewer than 450,000 distinct CDR3 sequences, with 17% occurring only once. Sequencing was carried out using blood. All receptors come from a woman in her twenties or thirties with Graves' hyperthyroidism that later progressed to Graves' ophthalmopathy.

The CDR3 bases are TGTGCCAGCAGTCAGCACGTCCCCCCGGCCGTTGAAAAACTGTTTTTT. Its translation: CASSQHVPPAVEKLFF. V is TRBV12-3 or TRBV12-4 and J is TRBJ1-4; D gene ambiguous. With 5 bases removed from V and 7 bases from J, the gap between germline ends came to 20 bases. The CDR3 runs 16 residues.

The chain combines TRBV20-1 with TRBJ2-7, with 9 positions matching TRBD2. This CDR3 has 16 residues. The germline gives CDR1 DFQATT, CDR2 SNEGSKA (reference sequence). Trimming removed 3 bases from V and 3 bases from J; junction bases left unmatched: 12. CDR3 loop: CSARRTGTSLIYEQYF. As DNA, the CDR3 is TGCAGTGCTAGGCGAACCGGGACTAGCCTCATCTACGAGCAGTACTTC.

The table lists this clonotype with many counts. In nucleotides, the CDR3 is TGTGCCAGTTTCGACAGGGTGTATGGGACCCAGTACTTC. This encodes CASFDRVYGTQYF. The chain couples TRBV19 to TRBJ2-5, with 7 bases matching TRBD1. V trimming: 8 bases; J trimming: 7 bases; junction bases outside the gene matches: 10. Looked up from germline, CDR1 is LNHDA and CDR2 is SQIVND (reference sequence). The CDR3 has 13 residues.

This clonotype was detected a few times. The chain links TRBV6-2 or TRBV6-3 to TRBJ2-6; tentatively, D is TRBD2 (5 bases). Trimming stripped 6 bases from V and 3 bases from J, with 9 bases between. CDR1 MNHEY and CDR2 SVGEGT come from the germline V gene. The CDR3 has 14 amino acids. The DNA of the CDR3 is TGTGCCAGCAGCCTAGCTTTTGGGGCCAACGTCCTGACTTTC. Translating it yields CASSLAFGANVLTF.

This clonotype appeared a single time. The genes are TRBV2 and TRBJ2-7, with 11 bases lining up with TRBD1. CDR1 SNHLY and CDR2 FYNNEI come from the germline V gene. V dropped 5 bases and J dropped 6; count of bases not matched to a gene: 6. The CDR3 is 14 residues long. CDR3 bases: TGTGCCAGCAGTCAGGCCGGGACAGGGGGCGAGCAGTACTTC. It is translated as CASSQAGTGGEQYF.

The rearrangement joins TRBV9 to TRBJ2-5, with D maybe TRBD2 (5 bases). Germline V lookup: CDR1 SGDLS, CDR2 YYNGEE. There are 15 residues in the CDR3. Trimming cost V 2 bases and J 4 bases, with 15 bases left between them. The DNA of the CDR3 is TGTGCCAGCAGCGTGGACTCTACCCTGGGAGAGACCCAGTACTTC. Translating gives CASSVDSTLGETQYF.

This clonotype appeared many times. The gene calls are TRBV7-8 and TRBJ2-1; D not resolved. V gave up 6 bases and J gave up 2 bases, with 26 bases separating them. Germline V CDR1 and CDR2: SGHVS, FQNEAQ. The CDR3 covers 19 residues. CDR3 residues: CASRPRAEARPRTYNEQFF. The CDR3 DNA reads as TGTGCCAGCAGGCCACGGGCAGAGGCGCGACCCCGGACCTACAATGAGCAGTTCTTC.

In this sample, this clonotype turned up many times. This chain joins TRBV10-3 and TRBJ2-7, with TRBD1 matching 9 bases. Germline V lookup: CDR1 ENHRY, CDR2 SYGVKD. Losses at the gene ends were 6 bases for V and 4 bases for J; bases not matched to a gene: 7. There are 14 residues in the CDR3. In nucleotides, the CDR3 is TGTGCCATCAGCCCGGGACAGGGACCGTACGAGCAGTACTTC. It encodes CAISPGQGPYEQYF.

This clonotype occurred many times. The chain couples TRBV6-1 to TRBJ2-7, with D perhaps matching TRBD1 or TRBD2 (5 bases each). CDR1 is MNHNS and CDR2 is SASEGT in the germline V gene. The CDR3 contains 14 residues. V shed 6 bases and J shed 2 bases, with 14 bases lying between them. The CDR3 reads CASSSGTTTYEQYF. The CDR3 DNA reads TGTGCCAGCAGCTCCGGGACGACCACCTACGAGCAGTACTTC.

On this clonotype: This may be a read error, as it is one base from a much larger clone. The chain's CDR3 is CASSFVTLAEQFF. In DNA, the CDR3 is TGTGCCAGCAGTTTTGTAACACTCGCTGAGCAGTTCTTC. The gene calls are TRBV28 and TRBJ2-1, with D unclear. Germline lookup yields CDR1 MDHEN and CDR2 SYDVKM. V was cut by 3 bases and J by 9 bases, with 12 bases left in between. The CDR3 runs 13 residues.

This clonotype was seen many times. The chain links TRBV28 to TRBJ2-5, with 11 nucleotides matching TRBD1. J was trimmed by 4 bases and V by 8 bases; bases with no gene match: 9. The CDR3 runs to 15 residues. Per germline, CDR1 MDHEN and CDR2 SYDVKM. The CDR3 region has the DNA TGTGCCAGCCGGCGAGGACAGGGGGCCAGAGAGACCCAGTACTTC. It encodes CASRRGQGARETQYF.

In this sample, this clonotype turned up many times. The J gene is TRBJ2-3, the V gene TRBV28, with TRBD1 identical over 7 bases. The germline V gene has CDR1 MDHEN and CDR2 SYDVKM. The CDR3 has 16 residues. The ends lost 6 bases at V and 3 bases at J; junction bases unmatched: 12. CDR3 loop: CASRSETGLRTDTQYF. The CDR3 nucleotides are TGTGCCAGCAGGTCCGAGACAGGGCTGAGGACAGATACGCAGTATTTT.

V gene TRBV7-2 combines with J gene TRBJ1-5, with 11 nucleotides matching TRBD1. Germline CDR1 reads SGHTA; CDR2 reads FQGNSA. This CDR3 spans 16 amino acids. Trimming cost V 4 bases and J 4 bases; bases outside gene matches: 6. CDR3 coding DNA: TGTGCCAGCAGCTCCTGGGGGACAGGGGGTAATCAGCCCCAGCATTTT. Protein product: CASSSWGTGGNQPQHF. The variable domain in full, completed from reference TRBV7-2 and TRBJ1-5, reads GAGVSQSPSNKVTEKGKDVELRCDPISGHTALYWYRQSLGQGLEFLIYFQGNSAPDKSGLPSDRFSAERTGGSVSTLTIQRTQQEDSAVYLCASSSWGTGGNQPQHFGDGTRLSIL.

This clonotype was seen many times. The chain uses TRBV6-1 and TRBJ2-4; tentatively, D is TRBD2 (5 bases). The germline CDR1 and CDR2 sequences are MNHNS and SASEGT. The germline V and J ends were trimmed by 5 bases and 8 bases, with 13 bases remaining between them. The CDR3 has 13 residues. The CDR3 reads CASSLARGDIQYF. DNA of the CDR3: TGTGCCAGCAGTTTGGCCCGGGGAGACATTCAGTACTTC.

In its sample, this clonotype was seen many times. The V call is TRBV5-1, the J call TRBJ2-7; a possible D gene is TRBD1 (6 bases). Germline V lookup: CDR1 SGHRS, CDR2 YFSETQ. There are 15 residues in the CDR3. V was trimmed by 4 bases and J by 0 bases, leaving 14 bases between them. CDR3 residues: CASSRSTGSSYEQYF. The CDR3 DNA sequence: TGCGCCAGCAGCCGGTCCACAGGGAGCTCCTACGAGCAGTACTTC.

The rearrangement links TRBV28 to TRBJ1-5, with D tentatively TRBD1 (5 bases). The length of the CDR3 is 15 residues. The V gene's germline CDR1 is MDHEN and CDR2 SYDVKM. Trimming took off 2 bases at V and 4 bases at J, with 12 bases between the two ends. CDR3 coding DNA: TGTGCCAGCAGTTTAGACGGGGGGTGGAATCAGCCCCAGCATTTT. It specifies CASSLDGGWNQPQHF.

In this sample, this clonotype turned up many times. V gene TRBV6-1 combines with J gene TRBJ2-5; a weak D match, TRBD2 (5 bases). V was cut by 4 bases and J by 1 base, with 13 bases left in between. This CDR3 contains 15 residues. Looked up from germline, CDR1 is MNHNS and CDR2 is SASEGT. The CDR3 protein is CASSAALAAQETQYF. DNA of the CDR3: TGTGCCAGCAGTGCCGCGCTAGCCGCCCAAGAGACCCAGTACTTC.

The chain has TRBV19 and TRBJ1-2, with D uncertain. Trimming stripped 6 bases from V and 6 bases from J, with 11 bases between. The CDR3 is 12 amino acids. Germline V lookup: CDR1 LNHDA, CDR2 SQIVND (reference sequence). This CDR3 is CASRPDMDGYTF. The CDR3 DNA is TGTGCCAGTAGGCCGGATATGGATGGCTACACCTTC.

There are many counts of this clonotype. CDR3 nucleotide sequence: TGTGCCAGCAGGGGTTACACAGATACGCAGTATTTT. Encoded protein: CASRGYTDTQYF. This chain connects TRBV6-1 to TRBJ2-3; no clear D. The CDR3 has 12 amino acids. V gave up 6 bases and J gave up 2 bases, with 6 bases separating them. The germline V gene encodes CDR1 MNHNS and CDR2 SASEGT.

This clonotype was counted ten times or more. The chain recombines TRBV29-1 with TRBJ1-2; weak D call: TRBD1 (5 bases). With 1 base removed from V and 8 bases from J, the gap between germline ends came to 14 bases. This CDR3 comprises 13 residues. Germline V CDR1 and CDR2: SQVTM, ANQGSEA. This CDR3 is CSVEVVRESGYTF. The CDR3 DNA reads as TGCAGCGTTGAAGTGGTCAGGGAGTCGGGCTACACCTTC.

This clonotype was seen ten or more times. The gene calls are TRBV11-2 and TRBJ1-1; D gene ambiguous. This CDR3 spans 15 amino acids. Germline values: CDR1 SGHAT, CDR2 FQNNGV. V lost 1 base and J 1 base, leaving 10 bases between the germline ends. CDR3 sequence: CASSLAQPANTEAFF. For the CDR3, the DNA is TGTGCCAGCAGCTTAGCCCAACCGGCGAACACTGAAGCTTTCTTT.

This clonotype was detected many times. The genes are TRBV27 and TRBJ2-3; D perhaps matches TRBD1 (6 bases). Per germline, CDR1 MNHEY and CDR2 SMNVEV (reference sequence). V was trimmed by 5 bases and J by 6 bases, leaving 18 bases between them. This CDR3 region has 15 residues. The CDR3 nucleotides read TGTGCCAGCAGTGGCTCGAGGCAGGGGTGGGATACGCAGTATTTT. Translating gives CASSGSRQGWDTQYF.

This clonotype was picked up many times. J is TRBJ1-2 and V is TRBV29-1; perhaps TRBD1 as D (6 bases). The CDR3 covers 13 residues. V was cut by 3 bases and J by 5 bases, with 13 bases left in between. Germline CDR1 is SQVTM and CDR2 is ANQGSEA. The CDR3 here is CSVEDSWGYGYTF. CDR3 sequence (DNA): TGCAGCGTTGAGGACAGTTGGGGTTATGGCTACACCTTC.

This clonotype was observed a handful of times. This rearrangement joins TRBV20-1 to TRBJ2-7, with 12 bases that match TRBD2. The CDR3 spans 15 residues. V shed 6 bases and J 4 bases; nucleotides not matched to a gene: 10. The germline V gene encodes CDR1 DFQATT and CDR2 SNEGSKA (reference sequence). Written as DNA, the CDR3 is TGCAGTGCCACGGGAGCGACTAGCGGGAGTTACGAGCAGTACTTC. Amino acid sequence: CSATGATSGSYEQYF.